These 20 T cell receptor beta chains came from one sample sequenced in a study of shared clonotypes between healthy human individuals. Data came from immunoSEQ multiplex PCR; TCRdb stores just in-frame clones and leaves some out. The sample contains more than 2 million clones, 85% to 95% of which appear only once. Selected positively for CCR7 and CD45RO-negative, naive CD8 cells excluded terminally differentiated effector memory CD45RA+ cells. Sequencing was done on a sample of naive CD8+ T cells from PBMCs. Receptors were obtained from a man younger than 35 in good health. Some clones in this sample may be carry-over from other donors' samples.

The CDR3 region is CASSPAGTAPGYEQYF. CDR3 DNA sequence: TGTGCCAGCAGCCCAGCGGGGACTGCCCCCGGCTACGAGCAGTACTTC. The gene calls are TRBV7-8 and TRBJ2-7; 7 bases align to TRBD2. Germline CDR1 and CDR2: SGHVS and FQNEAQ. V lost 5 bases to trimming and J lost 3 bases; unmatched junction nucleotides: 13. The CDR3 has 16 residues. Combining the CDR3 with reference TRBV7-8 and TRBJ2-7 gives the whole variable domain GAGVSQSPRYKVAKRGQDVALRCDPISGHVSLFWYQQALGQGPEFLTYFQNEAQLDKSGLPSDRFFAERPEGSVSTLKIQRTQQEDSAVYLCASSPAGTAPGYEQYFGPGTRLTVT.

The chain carries TRBV11-2 and TRBJ2-1; 13 positions agree with TRBD2. The trim removed 5 bases at V and 8 bases at J, leaving 9 bases unmatched. The CDR3 has 16 residues. Germline V gene lookup returns CDR1 SGHAT and CDR2 FQNNGV. CDR3 amino acids: CASSMGLAGFYHEQFF. The CDR3 DNA reads as TGTGCCAGCAGCATGGGACTAGCGGGGTTTTACCATGAGCAGTTCTTC.

To note about this clone: This sample includes further DNA sequences coding for the same CDR3. The chain links TRBV27 to TRBJ2-7; unclear D gene. Germline V gives CDR1 MNHEY, CDR2 SMNVEV (reference sequence). The length of the CDR3 is 14 residues. The germline V and J ends were trimmed by 5 bases and 2 bases, with 13 bases remaining between them. The CDR3 protein is CASSPTGPTYEQYF. The CDR3 DNA is TGTGCCAGCAGTCCCACGGGCCCAACCTACGAGCAGTACTTC.

This sequence joins TRBV7-6 and TRBJ1-4; D not resolved. V shed 1 base and J shed 12 bases, with 12 bases lying between them. CDR3 length: 13 amino acids. Germline CDR1 SGHVS, CDR2 FNYEAQ. The CDR3 nucleotides read TGTGCCAGCAGCTTAGTCGCGCAGAATCAACTGTTTTTT. Translating gives CASSLVAQNQLFF.

V usage is TRBV7-3 and J usage is TRBJ2-4; the match to TRBD2 covers 12 bases. V lost 5 bases to trimming and J lost 14 bases; unmatched junction nucleotides: 10. In germline, CDR1 is SGHTA, CDR2 FQGTGA. This CDR3 spans 14 amino acids. CDR3: CASSRTSGTGEKYF. The CDR3 nucleotides are TGTGCCAGCAGCCGGACTAGCGGGACCGGCGAGAAGTACTTC.

The CDR3 DNA reads as TGCGCCAGCAGCTTGAGCGGGAGGGTTCTAGAGACCCAGTACTTC. Translating it yields CASSLSGRVLETQYF. The chain carries TRBV5-1 and TRBJ2-5, with 10 bases lining up with TRBD2. Germline V gene lookup returns CDR1 SGHRS and CDR2 YFSETQ. There are 15 residues in the CDR3. Trimming removed 1 base from V and 4 bases from J; junction bases left unmatched: 4.

This clone was recorded a few times. This chain uses TRBV9 with TRBJ1-2; possibly TRBD1 for D (5 bases). This CDR3 spans 14 amino acids. Trimming stripped 3 bases from V and 3 bases from J, with 12 bases between. CDR1 SGDLS and CDR2 YYNGEE come from the germline V gene. For the CDR3, the DNA is TGTGCCAGCAGCGGACTTCGGGGACACTATGGCTACACCTTC. Residues: CASSGLRGHYGYTF.

J is TRBJ1-1 and V is TRBV11-2, with D possibly TRBD1 on 5 matching bases. Germline values: CDR1 SGHAT, CDR2 FQNNGV. Trimming cost V 5 bases and J 0 bases, with 10 bases left between them. The CDR3 has 14 amino acids. CDR3 residues: CASSHRTMNTEAFF. The CDR3 nucleotides read TGTGCCAGCAGCCACAGGACAATGAACACTGAAGCTTTCTTT.

V usage is TRBV9 and J usage is TRBJ2-7, with 14 nucleotides matching TRBD2. The V segment lost 1 base and the J segment 6 bases; nucleotides outside the gene matches: 3. This CDR3 comprises 15 residues. CDR1 SGDLS and CDR2 YYNGEE come from the germline V gene. The CDR3 sequence is CASSVSGLAGGEQYF. For the CDR3, the DNA is TGTGCCAGCAGCGTATCTGGACTAGCGGGAGGCGAGCAGTACTTC. The full variable domain, completed using reference TRBV9 and TRBJ2-7, is DSGVTQTPKHLITATGQRVTLRCSPRSGDLSVYWYQQSLDQGLQFLIQYYNGEERAKGNILERFSAQQFPDLHSELNLSSLELGDSALYFCASSVSGLAGGEQYFGPGTRLTVT.

The chain employs TRBV28 and TRBJ2-5; TRBD2 is a possible D gene (6 bases). Trimming stripped 7 bases from V and 4 bases from J, with 16 bases between. Germline CDR1 reads MDHEN; CDR2 reads SYDVKM. The CDR3 extends over 14 amino acids. CDR3 loop: CASTLGGVRETQYF. The CDR3, as DNA: TGTGCCAGCACCTTAGGAGGGGTAAGAGAGACCCAGTACTTC.

Regarding this clone: At one boundary the junction diverges from the germline segment, which might be a read error. V gene TRBV7-2 combines with J gene TRBJ2-7; 11 bases fit TRBD2. The CDR3 is 14 amino acids. Germline CDR1 and CDR2: SGHTA and FQGNSA. CDR3 bases: TGTGCCAGCAGCGTCGGACTAGCGGGTTACGGGCAGTACTTC. It codes for CASSVGLAGYGQYF.

V is TRBV7-9 and J is TRBJ2-7; TRBD1 agrees at 11 bases. The CDR3 spans 15 residues. Per germline, CDR1 SEHNR and CDR2 FQNEAQ (reference sequence). V lost 5 bases to trimming and J lost 6 bases; unmatched junction nucleotides: 9. CDR3 loop: CASSTRDRGFGEQYF. The CDR3 DNA reads TGTGCCAGCAGCACTCGGGACAGGGGGTTTGGCGAGCAGTACTTC.

This clone occurred once. CDR3 region: CASSLQARVLNTEAFF. The CDR3 DNA is TGTGCCAGCAGCCTCCAAGCTCGGGTGCTGAACACTGAAGCTTTCTTT. V usage is TRBV14 and J usage is TRBJ1-1; no clear D gene. V lost 4 bases and J 0 bases, leaving 15 bases between the germline ends. The V gene's germline CDR1 is SGHDN and CDR2 FVKESK. The length of the CDR3 is 16 residues.

The rearrangement links TRBV4-3 to TRBJ2-7; D unclear. The length of the CDR3 is 15 residues. Trimming stripped 0 bases from V and 0 bases from J, with 9 bases between. The germline V gene encodes CDR1 LGHNA and CDR2 YSLEER. CDR3 protein: CASSQDHEFSYEQYF. The DNA for the CDR3 is TGCGCCAGCAGCCAAGATCACGAATTCTCCTACGAGCAGTACTTC.

CDR3 residues: CASSLSRYEDGIRTRVAEAFF. CDR3 DNA sequence: TGTGCCAGCAGTTTAAGCCGCTACGAGGACGGAATACGAACAAGGGTGGCTGAAGCTTTCTTT. The J gene is TRBJ1-1, the V gene TRBV27; D remains unclear. The V and J ends lost 2 bases and 6 bases respectively, with 34 bases between them. The germline gives CDR1 MNHEY, CDR2 SMNVEV (reference sequence). The CDR3 contains 21 residues.

On this clone itself: This sample includes further DNA sequences coding for the same CDR3. The chain uses TRBV5-1 and TRBJ1-2; D call uncertain. The CDR3 totals 12 residues. Germline assignment: CDR1 SGHRS and CDR2 YFSETQ. The V gene lost 3 bases and the J gene lost 6 bases, with 9 bases spanning the gap. The DNA for the CDR3 is TGCGCCAGCAGCTCGTTTCGGGATGGCTACACCTTC. As protein: CASSSFRDGYTF.

On this clone: One junction end disagrees with the germline gene, perhaps due to a read error. The CDR3 is CASSQKGAGGNPPQHF. The CDR3 bases are TGTGCCAGCAGCCAGAAGGGCGCAGGTGGTAATCCGCCCCAGCATTTT. The chain carries TRBV4-2 and TRBJ1-5; no definite D call. The CDR3 length is 16 residues. CDR1 and CDR2 (germline): LGHNA, YNFKEQ.

CDR3: CASSPARSGPGRGNTEAFF. The CDR3 coding sequence is TGCGCCAGCAGCCCAGCGCGGAGTGGTCCGGGGAGGGGGAACACTGAAGCTTTCTTT. The J gene is TRBJ1-1, the V gene TRBV23-1, with D possibly being TRBD1 (5 bases). TRBV23-1 is identified as an open reading frame with a role that is uncertain. Trimming left V 6 bases short and J 1 base short, with 27 bases between. The length of the CDR3 is 19 residues.

The CDR3, as DNA: TGTGCCAGCAGCTATACTCCTAGCGCCTTGTGGAATGAGCAGTTCTTC. This translates into CASSYTPSALWNEQFF. The V and J genes are TRBV11-2 and TRBJ2-1; D may be TRBD2 (6 bases). From germline, CDR1 is SGHAT and CDR2 FQNNGV. This CDR3 comprises 16 residues. Trimming pared 4 bases from V and 7 bases from J, leaving 20 bases between.

This CDR3 reads CAISEWQRPNTGELFF. Here the CDR3 DNA reads TGTGCCATCAGTGAGTGGCAGCGGCCTAACACCGGGGAGCTGTTTTTT. The chain is built from TRBV10-3 and TRBJ2-2; D is possibly TRBD2 (5 bases). The CDR3 extends over 16 amino acids. V was shortened by 1 base and J by 2 bases, with 11 bases between the two germline ends. Germline assignment: CDR1 ENHRY and CDR2 SYGVKD.